This TCR beta chain was documented in a study of brain T cells in children with intractable seizures. This sample's time point: blood from clinic visit 5 months post-surgery; TSC patient then seizure free. Sequencing was limited to surgery cases with top T cell transcript signatures in brain tissue. Clones were sequenced by immunoSEQ multiplex PCR, and TCRdb holds only the in-frame ones, with some missing. Among approximately 330,000 clones listed, about 94% were seen once. Germline values: CDR1 SGHAT, CDR2 FQNNGV. Between the trimmed V and J ends, which lost 1 base and 2 bases, there was a span of 2 bases. CDR3 length: 12 residues.

The sample in question was peripheral blood, obtained 5 to 6 months after surgery. The TCR originated in a boy younger than two with tuberous sclerosis and intractable seizures. This chain joins TRBV11-2 and TRBJ2-5, with no clear D. The CDR3 loop reads CASSLAQETQYF. The CDR3 DNA reads as TGTGCCAGCAGCTTAGCTCAAGAGACCCAGTACTTC.